The following is a TCR beta chain sequence with its context. Its antigen is not identified. Through a sample-barcoded 5' primer and a J-beta primer mix, a second PCR was run for 7 to 11 cycles. Sequencing recovered at least 2.5 million CDR3-containing paired-end reads from each sample. TCRdb reprocessed the 5' RACE reads with MiXCR, giving one entry per CDR3 protein. The data hold 1.5 million to 2 million distinct CDR3 sequences, with approximately 50% observed a single time. This entry is derived from a study of blood T cells in healthy people across ages. Study results and caveats: The study found more naive CD4+ cells and higher diversity in long-lived than aged donors.

V was clipped by 1 base and J by 0 bases, with 14 bases between them. This CDR3 contains 18 residues. Germline-derived CDR1 and CDR2 are SGHRS and YFSETQ. The J gene is TRBJ2-6, the V gene TRBV5-1; D not resolved. The sequenced sample consisted of blood. The sequence was collected from a woman in her forties in good health. CDR3 coding DNA: TGCGCCAGCAGCTTGTCGGCCAGGTCCAGCTCTGGGGCCAACGTCCTGACTTTC. It translates to CASSLSARSSSGANVLTF.